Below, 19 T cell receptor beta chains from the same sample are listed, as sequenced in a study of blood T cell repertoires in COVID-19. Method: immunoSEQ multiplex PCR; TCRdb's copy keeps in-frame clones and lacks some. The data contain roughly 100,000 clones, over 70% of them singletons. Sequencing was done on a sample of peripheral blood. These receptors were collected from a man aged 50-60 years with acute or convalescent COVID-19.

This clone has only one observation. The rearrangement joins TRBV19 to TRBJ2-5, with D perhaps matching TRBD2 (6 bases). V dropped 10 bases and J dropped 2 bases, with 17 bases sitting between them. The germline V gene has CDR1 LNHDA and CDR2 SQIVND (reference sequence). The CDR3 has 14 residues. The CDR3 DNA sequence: TGTGCCATCCTCCCGGGGAGGCTACAAGAGACCCAGTACTTC. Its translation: CAILPGRLQETQYF.

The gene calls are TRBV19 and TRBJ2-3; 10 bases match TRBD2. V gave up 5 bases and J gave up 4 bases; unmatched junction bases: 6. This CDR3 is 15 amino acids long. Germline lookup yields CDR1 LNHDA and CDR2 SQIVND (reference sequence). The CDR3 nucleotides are TGTGCCAGTAGTTCAGCGGGAGGGCCATCAGATACGCAGTATTTT. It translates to CASSSAGGPSDTQYF.

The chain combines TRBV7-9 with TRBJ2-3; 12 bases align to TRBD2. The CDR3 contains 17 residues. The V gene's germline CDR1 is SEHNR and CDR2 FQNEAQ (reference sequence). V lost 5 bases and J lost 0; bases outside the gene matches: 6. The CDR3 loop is CASSLRTSGVSTDTQYF. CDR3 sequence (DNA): TGTGCCAGCAGCCTACGGACTAGCGGGGTTAGCACAGATACGCAGTATTTT.

The DNA of the CDR3 is TGCAGCGTTGAACCGCGACTAGCGGGAGGGGATACGCAGTATTTT. This translates into CSVEPRLAGGDTQYF. V is TRBV29-1 and J is TRBJ2-3; 14 bases are a match to TRBD2. The ends lost 2 bases at V and 6 bases at J; junction bases unmatched: 4. There are 15 residues in the CDR3. Germline-derived CDR1 and CDR2 are SQVTM and ANQGSEA.

CDR3 DNA: TGTGCCATATCGACAGGGGGCCGGGGCTACACCTTC. It translates to CAISTGGRGYTF. This rearrangement joins TRBV28 to TRBJ1-2; TRBD1 matches 10 bases. V shed 10 bases, J shed 8 bases, and the junction held 7 bases outside the gene matches. CDR1 and CDR2 from the germline V gene are MDHEN and SYDVKM. This CDR3 spans 12 amino acids.

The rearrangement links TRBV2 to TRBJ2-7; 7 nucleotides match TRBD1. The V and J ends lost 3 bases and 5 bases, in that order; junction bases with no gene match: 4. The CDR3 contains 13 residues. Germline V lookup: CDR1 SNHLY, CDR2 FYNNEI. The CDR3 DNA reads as TGTGCCAGCAGTGAGGACAGGCGGGACGAGCAGTACTTC. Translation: CASSEDRRDEQYF.

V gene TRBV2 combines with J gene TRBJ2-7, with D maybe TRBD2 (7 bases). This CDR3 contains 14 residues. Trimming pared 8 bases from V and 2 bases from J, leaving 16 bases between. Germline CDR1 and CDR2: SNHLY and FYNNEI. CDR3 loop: CASLPGAGAYEQYF. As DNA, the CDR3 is TGTGCCAGCCTCCCAGGGGCGGGGGCCTACGAGCAGTACTTC.

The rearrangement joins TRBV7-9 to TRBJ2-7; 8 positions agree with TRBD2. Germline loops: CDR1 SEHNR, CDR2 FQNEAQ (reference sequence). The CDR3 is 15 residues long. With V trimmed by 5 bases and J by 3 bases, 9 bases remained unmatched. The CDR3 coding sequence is TGTGCCAGCAGCCGGAATCCGACTAGCGACTACGAGCAGTACTTC. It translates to CASSRNPTSDYEQYF.

CDR3 protein: CASSDRDRVYEQYF. The CDR3 DNA reads TGTGCCAGCAGTGACCGGGACAGGGTCTACGAGCAGTACTTC. The chain uses TRBV2 and TRBJ2-7; 9 bases are shared with TRBD1. The germline V gene has CDR1 SNHLY and CDR2 FYNNEI. The CDR3 has 14 residues. V lost 3 bases to trimming and J lost 3 bases; unmatched junction nucleotides: 3.

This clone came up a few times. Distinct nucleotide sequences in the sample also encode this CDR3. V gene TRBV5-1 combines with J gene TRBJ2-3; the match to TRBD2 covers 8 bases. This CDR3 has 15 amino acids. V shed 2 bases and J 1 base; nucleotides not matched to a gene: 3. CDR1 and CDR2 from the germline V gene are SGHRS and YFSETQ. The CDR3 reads CASSLAGDRTDTQYF. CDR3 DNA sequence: TGCGCCAGCAGCTTAGCGGGGGATCGCACAGATACGCAGTATTTT.

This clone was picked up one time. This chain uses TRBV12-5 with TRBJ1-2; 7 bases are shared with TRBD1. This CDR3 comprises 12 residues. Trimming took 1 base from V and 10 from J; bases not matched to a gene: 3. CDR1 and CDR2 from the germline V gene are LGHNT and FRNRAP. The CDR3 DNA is TGTGCTAGTGGTTTGGGGGACAGTCTCTACACCTTC. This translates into CASGLGDSLYTF.

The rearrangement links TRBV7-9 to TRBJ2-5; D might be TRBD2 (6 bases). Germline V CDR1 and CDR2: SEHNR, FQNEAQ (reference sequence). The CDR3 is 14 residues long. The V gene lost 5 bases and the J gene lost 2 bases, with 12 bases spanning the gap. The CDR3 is CASSPRLVQETQYF. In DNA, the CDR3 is TGTGCCAGCAGCCCCAGACTAGTACAAGAGACCCAGTACTTC.

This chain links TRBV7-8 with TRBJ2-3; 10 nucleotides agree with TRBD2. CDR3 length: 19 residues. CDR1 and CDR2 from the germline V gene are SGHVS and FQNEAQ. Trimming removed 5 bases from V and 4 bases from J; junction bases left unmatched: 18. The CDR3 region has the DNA TGTGCCAGCAGCGTAATCCCCGATACCTCTAGCGGGAGCTCAGATACGCAGTATTTT. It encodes CASSVIPDTSSGSSDTQYF.

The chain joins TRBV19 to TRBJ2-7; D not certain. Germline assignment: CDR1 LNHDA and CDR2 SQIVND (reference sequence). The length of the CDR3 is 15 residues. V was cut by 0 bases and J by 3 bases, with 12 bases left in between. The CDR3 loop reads CASSIEVTALYEQYF. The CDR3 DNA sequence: TGTGCCAGTAGTATAGAGGTAACAGCTCTCTACGAGCAGTACTTC.

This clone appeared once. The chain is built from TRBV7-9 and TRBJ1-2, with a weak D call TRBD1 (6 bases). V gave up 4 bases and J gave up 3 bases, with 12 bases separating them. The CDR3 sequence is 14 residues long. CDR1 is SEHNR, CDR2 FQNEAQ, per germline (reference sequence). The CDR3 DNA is TGTGCCAGCAGCTCCCCACAGGGTTACTATGGCTACACCTTC. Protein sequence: CASSSPQGYYGYTF.

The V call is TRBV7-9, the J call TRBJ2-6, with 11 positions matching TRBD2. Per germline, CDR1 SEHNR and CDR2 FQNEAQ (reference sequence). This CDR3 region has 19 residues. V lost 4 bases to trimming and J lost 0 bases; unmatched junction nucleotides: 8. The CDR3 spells CASSYNRLAGRSGANVLTF. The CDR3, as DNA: TGTGCCAGCAGCTATAACCGACTAGCGGGGCGCTCTGGGGCCAACGTCCTGACTTTC.

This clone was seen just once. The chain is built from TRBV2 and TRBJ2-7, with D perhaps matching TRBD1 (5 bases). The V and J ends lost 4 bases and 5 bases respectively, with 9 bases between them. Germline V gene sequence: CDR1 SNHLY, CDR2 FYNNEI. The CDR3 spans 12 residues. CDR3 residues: CASSVRVNEQYF. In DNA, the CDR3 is TGTGCCAGCAGTGTCAGGGTGAACGAGCAGTACTTC.

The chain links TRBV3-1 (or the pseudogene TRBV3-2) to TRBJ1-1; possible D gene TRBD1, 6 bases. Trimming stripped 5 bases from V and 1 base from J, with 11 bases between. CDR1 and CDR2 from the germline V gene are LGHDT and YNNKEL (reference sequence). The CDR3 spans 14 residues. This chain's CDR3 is CASSDKDRNTEAFF. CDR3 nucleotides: TGTGCCAGCAGCGATAAGGACAGGAACACTGAAGCTTTCTTT.

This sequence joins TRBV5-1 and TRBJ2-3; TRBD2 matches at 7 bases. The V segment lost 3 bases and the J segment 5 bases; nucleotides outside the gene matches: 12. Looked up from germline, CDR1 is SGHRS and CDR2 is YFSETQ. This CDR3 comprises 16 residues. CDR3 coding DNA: TGCGCCAGCAGCTGGCGGGCGGGAGTGGCTGGAGATACGCAGTATTTT. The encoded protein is CASSWRAGVAGDTQYF.